This TCR beta chain originates from a study of blood T cell repertoires in COVID-19. Study overall: Spain, Italy and the United States supplied samples that represented acute and convalescent COVID-19. The analysed material was cDNA or gDNA that came from T cells, B-cell-depleted T cells, or PBMCs.

Repertoires were generated with immunoSEQ multiplex PCR, while TCRdb's copy carries only in-frame clones and drops some. The table shows about 58,000 clones, with around 85% occurring only once. Specimen: peripheral blood. This sequence originates from a woman between 65 and 79 years old with active COVID-19.

The CDR3 reads CASNYGGDTQYF. CDR3 in DNA: TGTGCCAGCAATTATGGGGGGGATACGCAGTATTTT. The rearrangement joins TRBV2 to TRBJ2-3; weak D call: TRBD2 (6 bases). Germline CDR1 is SNHLY and CDR2 is FYNNEI. The CDR3 is 12 residues long. The germline V and J ends were trimmed by 7 bases and 6 bases, with 11 bases remaining between them. The entire variable domain, with the rest obtained from reference TRBV2 and TRBJ2-3, is as follows: EPEVTQTPSHQVTQMGQEVILRCVPISNHLYFYWYRQILGQKVEFLVSFYNNEISEKSEIFDDQFSVERPDGSNFTLKIRSTKLEDSAMYFCASNYGGDTQYFGPGTRLTVL.